This T cell receptor beta chain is drawn from a study of shared clonotypes between healthy human individuals. Study findings and constraints: Generation probability values for non-shared clonotypes were lower than those for clonotypes shared by all four donors. The naive CD4 repertoires of a handful of donors were compared, and 5% to 6.5% of clonotypes were shared.

The CDR3 has 14 residues. CDR1 and CDR2 (germline): MNHEY, SMNVEV (reference sequence). V was shortened by 0 bases and J by 6 bases, with 12 bases between the two germline ends. The DNA input per sorted-subset replicate PCR was roughly 210 ng, corresponding to some 33,000 T cell genomes. Original handling: Junction-only sequences without quality scores were provided by ImmunoSEQ, so filtering was different. Clones were read by immunoSEQ multiplex PCR, and TCRdb kept only the in-frame ones, dropping some. That table furnishes V, J and clone size, whereas the DNA furnished D and trimming. The sample carries around 620,000 clones, roughly 96% recorded once. Positively selected for CCR7, the CD45RO-negative cells used as naive CD8 cells excluded terminally differentiated effector memory CD45RA+ cells. Of note for this clone: The target antigen is unknown.

V gene TRBV27 combines with J gene TRBJ2-7; D might be TRBD2 (6 bases). The sample taken for sequencing was naive CD8+ T cells sorted from blood. This receptor was obtained from a woman aged 30 to 39 in good health. CDR3 DNA sequence: TGTGCCAGCAGTTTATCGTGGAGGGCCACCGAGCAGTACTTC. Protein sequence: CASSLSWRATEQYF.